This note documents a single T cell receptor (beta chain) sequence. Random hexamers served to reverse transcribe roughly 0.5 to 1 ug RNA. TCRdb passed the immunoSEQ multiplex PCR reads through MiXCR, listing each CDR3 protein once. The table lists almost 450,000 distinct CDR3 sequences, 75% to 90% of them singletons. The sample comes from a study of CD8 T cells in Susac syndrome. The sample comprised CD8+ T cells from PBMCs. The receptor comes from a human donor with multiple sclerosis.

CDR3 sequence (DNA): TGCGCCAGCAGCCTTAGACACGGGACTAGGGGGGAGCAGTACTTC. It is translated as CASSLRHGTRGEQYF. The V gene is TRBV4-1, the J gene TRBJ2-7; 8 bases map to TRBD2. Germline V CDR1 and CDR2: MGHRA, YSYEKL. This CDR3 spans 15 amino acids. V lost 4 bases and J lost 7; bases outside the gene matches: 12.